The next 4 T cell receptor beta chains were all read from a single sample in a study of OX40 agonist ivuxolimab in advanced cancers. Only in-frame clones appear in the TCRdb table, and some are missing; sequencing was by immunoSEQ multiplex PCR. The sample lists roughly 70,000 clones, approximately 90% occurring once. This material consisted of CD4+ or CD8+ T cells sorted from blood, taken in a trial of the OX40 agonist ivuxolimab. The receptors were gathered from an adult with an advanced solid tumor such as melanoma, head and neck, liver or kidney cancer.

The rearrangement links TRBV19 to TRBJ1-4; possibly TRBD1 for D (5 bases). CDR1 LNHDA and CDR2 SQIVND come from the germline V gene (reference sequence). The CDR3 covers 16 residues. V was cut by 4 bases and J by 2 bases, with 14 bases left in between. The DNA of the CDR3 is TGTGCCAGTAGTAGGGGGTCCTCGGGCACTAATGAAAAACTGTTTTTT. This gives the protein CASSRGSSGTNEKLFF.

The chain joins TRBV9 to TRBJ2-7, with unresolved D. The CDR3 totals 13 residues. The V end lost 1 base, the J end lost 6 bases, and 11 bases lay between the germline ends. CDR1 is SGDLS, CDR2 YYNGEE, per germline. The CDR3 loop is CASSVSPLGEQYF. Written as DNA, the CDR3 is TGTGCCAGCAGCGTAAGCCCCTTGGGCGAGCAGTACTTC.

The J gene is TRBJ1-1, the V gene TRBV30, with D tentatively TRBD1 (6 bases). There are 18 residues in the CDR3. Trimming took off 2 bases at V and 1 base at J, with 23 bases between the two ends. Germline CDR1 and CDR2: GTSNPN and SVGIG (reference sequence). The CDR3 DNA follows: TGTGCCTGGAGTAGGTCGACAGGACGTTCGGGGAAGAACACTGAAGCTTTCTTT. Protein: CAWSRSTGRSGKNTEAFF.

The chain has TRBV6-5 and TRBJ2-2; no definite D call. Germline V gives CDR1 MNHEY, CDR2 SVGAGI. The CDR3 spans 13 residues. Trimming left V 7 bases short and J 4 bases short, with 10 bases between. The CDR3 reads CASKSLLTGELFF. CDR3 bases: TGTGCCAGCAAGTCCCTGCTCACCGGGGAGCTGTTTTTT.